Sequencing of this TCR beta chain was carried out in a study of OX40 agonist ivuxolimab in advanced cancers. Method: immunoSEQ multiplex PCR; TCRdb's copy keeps in-frame clones and lacks some. Found here are about 45,000 clones, 86% of them singletons; the top ten hold 0.38%. Sequenced material: CD4+ or CD8+ T cells sorted from blood, taken in a trial of the OX40 agonist ivuxolimab. This clonotype was obtained from an adult with an advanced solid tumor such as melanoma, head and neck, liver or kidney cancer.

CDR3 loop: CASSPGTVGEQYF. The CDR3 nucleotides are TGTGCCAGCAGCCCAGGGACCGTCGGGGAGCAGTACTTC. V is TRBV9 and J is TRBJ2-5; D is perhaps TRBD1 or TRBD2 (5 bases each). The CDR3 has 13 residues. Germline V CDR1 and CDR2: SGDLS, YYNGEE. V dropped 4 bases and J dropped 11 bases, with 18 bases sitting between them.